The clone carrying this T cell receptor beta chain appeared many times. Its antigen is not known. The entry originates in a study of T-cell reconstitution after alpha-beta-depleted transplantation in children. Study-level results: As was reported, about two months after transplant, alpha-beta T cells came from several hundred expanded graft clones. At one year after transplant, newly produced T cells mostly accounted for T-cell counts and diversity.

Preparation of the TCRbeta library was carried out with unique molecular identifiers. MiXCR, applied by TCRdb to the PCR reads, yields one record per CDR3 protein. The data contain 400,000 to 550,000 distinct CDR3 sequences, roughly a tenth of them singletons. V trimming: 4 bases; J trimming: 0 bases; junction bases outside the gene matches: 8. The length of the CDR3 is 16 residues. Germline CDR1 SEHNR, CDR2 FQNEAQ (reference sequence). The genes are TRBV7-9 and TRBJ2-7, with 8 bases lining up with TRBD2. Sequencing used PBMCs, obtained before TCRalphabeta/CD19-depleted stem cell transplant. The sequence was collected from a child aged 2-9 years with inherited bone marrow failure, due to receive a stem cell transplant. The CDR3 is CASSSTAGLASYEQYF. The CDR3 DNA sequence: TGTGCCAGCAGCTCTACCGCCGGACTAGCCTCCTACGAGCAGTACTTC.